The next 19 T cell receptor beta chains were all read from a single sample in a study of control samples from healthy donors and cancer patients. This table comes from immunoSEQ multiplex PCR, and its TCRdb copy is limited to in-frame clones, with some not included. The data contain 150,000 or so clones, roughly 94% of them singletons. Sequenced input: blood. All receptors come from a man aged 35 to 55 in good health.

The chain is built from TRBV29-1 and TRBJ1-4; TRBD1 matches 8 bases. Germline V CDR1 and CDR2: SQVTM, ANQGSEA. V lost 6 bases to trimming and J lost 8 bases; unmatched junction nucleotides: 5. The CDR3 is 12 residues long. CDR3 in amino acids: CSVSHRGEKLFF. The CDR3 DNA follows: TGCAGCGTGTCCCACAGGGGGGAAAAACTGTTTTTT.

V gene TRBV12-3 or TRBV12-4 combines with J gene TRBJ1-2; TRBD1 agrees at 7 bases. The CDR3 covers 13 residues. V trimming: 6 bases; J trimming: 7 bases; junction bases outside the gene matches: 8. Here the CDR3 DNA reads TGTGCCAGCAGAGACGGGACAGCCTCTGGCTACACCTTC. Encoded protein: CASRDGTASGYTF.

The V gene is TRBV9, the J gene TRBJ1-1; no clear D gene. Germline V CDR1 and CDR2: SGDLS, YYNGEE. V was shortened by 2 bases and J by 4 bases, with 9 bases between the two germline ends. The CDR3 sequence is 13 residues long. The CDR3 nucleotides are TGTGCCAGCAGCGTTAACGAAATCACTGAAGCTTTCTTT. Its translation is CASSVNEITEAFF.

This clone was picked up one time. The V gene is TRBV4-1, the J gene TRBJ1-3, with D perhaps TRBD1 (6 bases). Germline values: CDR1 MGHRA, CDR2 YSYEKL. This CDR3 spans 17 amino acids. With 0 bases removed from V and 9 bases from J, the gap between germline ends came to 21 bases. The CDR3 DNA sequence: TGCGCCAGCAGCCAAGATGGAACCAGGGGATTCGGCAGCACCATATATTTT. It encodes CASSQDGTRGFGSTIYF.

The V and J genes are TRBV7-2 and TRBJ1-4; D not certain. The CDR3 consists of 18 residues. Trimming took off 1 base at V and 5 bases at J, with 20 bases between the two ends. From germline, CDR1 is SGHTA and CDR2 FQGNSA. CDR3 bases: TGTGCCAGCAGCTTAGGGATTGTAGGGCCCGGCCCGAATGAAAAACTGTTTTTT. Translated, it gives CASSLGIVGPGPNEKLFF.

The J gene is TRBJ2-2, the V gene TRBV6-5; the match to TRBD1 covers 7 bases. Per the germline V gene, CDR1 is MNHEY and CDR2 is SVGAGI. The CDR3 spans 13 residues. V lost 6 bases to trimming and J lost 6 bases; unmatched junction nucleotides: 4. The CDR3 DNA sequence: TGTGCCAGCAGGACAGGGTGGGCCGGGGAGCTGTTTTTT. Translated: CASRTGWAGELFF.

The CDR3 reads CASSGQGRSGYTF. The CDR3 bases are TGTGCCAGCAGCGGACAGGGACGGAGTGGCTACACCTTC. J is TRBJ1-2 and V is TRBV27; 8 bases are shared with TRBD1. The germline V gene encodes CDR1 MNHEY and CDR2 SMNVEV (reference sequence). The CDR3 runs 13 residues. The trim removed 6 bases at V and 7 bases at J, leaving 7 bases unmatched.

The genes are TRBV11-2 and TRBJ1-3; 7 bases agree with TRBD1. The CDR3 runs to 14 residues. From germline, CDR1 is SGHAT and CDR2 FQNNGV. Trimming removed 3 bases from V and 3 bases from J; junction bases left unmatched: 2. This CDR3 reads CASSFGTDGNTIYF. The DNA of the CDR3 is TGTGCCAGCAGCTTCGGGACAGATGGAAACACCATATATTTT.

The CDR3 nucleotides read TGTGCCAGCAGCGACGGGGGGCAGGAGCCCCAGCATTTT. This codes for CASSDGGQEPQHF. The V call is TRBV9, the J call TRBJ1-5, with D possibly being TRBD1 (6 bases). CDR3 length equals 13 residues. From germline, CDR1 is SGDLS and CDR2 YYNGEE. V was clipped by 3 bases and J by 8 bases, with 12 bases between them. The variable domain in full, with the rest retrieved from reference TRBV9 and TRBJ1-5, is DSGVTQTPKHLITATGQRVTLRCSPRSGDLSVYWYQQSLDQGLQFLIQYYNGEERAKGNILERFSAQQFPDLHSELNLSSLELGDSALYFCASSDGGQEPQHFGDGTRLSIL.

The chain is built from TRBV9 and TRBJ1-1, with D unresolved. Germline V gene lookup returns CDR1 SGDLS and CDR2 YYNGEE. V shed 0 bases and J shed 1 base, with 7 bases lying between them. This CDR3 region has 14 residues. CDR3 residues: CASSVDSQNTEAFF. For the CDR3, the DNA is TGTGCCAGCAGCGTAGATAGTCAGAACACTGAAGCTTTCTTT.

The table lists this clone with a count of one. This chain connects TRBV4-3 to TRBJ2-1; 9 bases map to TRBD1. The V and J ends lost 1 base and 16 bases, in that order; junction bases with no gene match: 8. There are 13 residues in the CDR3. Germline values: CDR1 LGHNA, CDR2 YSLEER. CDR3 DNA sequence: TGCGCCAGCAGCCAAGCGCCCGGGACAGGGTATTTCTTC. This codes for CASSQAPGTGYFF.

The chain recombines TRBV25-1 with TRBJ1-4; D gene unclear. CDR3 length: 16 residues. The germline V and J ends were trimmed by 2 bases and 8 bases, with 18 bases remaining between them. CDR1 is MGHDK, CDR2 SYGVNS, per germline. In nucleotides, the CDR3 is TGTGCCAGCAGTGAAGGGCGGGTGTTCCGGCCCGAAAAACTGTTTTTT. Protein sequence: CASSEGRVFRPEKLFF.

This clone was detected once. This chain links TRBV6-1 with TRBJ1-4; possibly TRBD1 for D (6 bases). CDR3 size: 13 residues. Trimming stripped 2 bases from V and 12 bases from J, with 13 bases between. CDR1 MNHNS and CDR2 SASEGT come from the germline V gene. The CDR3 region has the DNA TGTGCCAGCAGTGAATTAAGGACAGTAGAACTGTTTTTT. Amino acid sequence: CASSELRTVELFF.

This chain uses TRBV5-1 with TRBJ2-7; 12 nucleotides line up with TRBD1. Looked up from germline, CDR1 is SGHRS and CDR2 is YFSETQ. The V gene end was trimmed by 2 bases and the J gene end by 7 bases; junction bases not matched to a gene: 10. CDR3 size: 16 residues. The CDR3: CASSFGAGTGGLEQYF. The CDR3 nucleotides are TGCGCCAGCAGCTTCGGGGCCGGGACAGGGGGCTTGGAGCAGTACTTC. Filled out from reference TRBV5-1 and TRBJ2-7, the complete variable domain reads KAGVTQTPRYLIKTRGQQVTLSCSPISGHRSVSWYQQTPGQGLQFLFEYFSETQRNKGNFPGRFSGRQFSNSRSEMNVSTLELGDSALYLCASSFGAGTGGLEQYFGPGTRLTVT.

This clone was recorded once. The genes are TRBV6-2 or TRBV6-3 and TRBJ1-6, with TRBD1 identical over 10 bases. Unmatched junction bases numbered 14, after V lost 5 bases and J lost 13 bases. This CDR3 region has 16 residues. Germline V gives CDR1 MNHEY, CDR2 SVGEGT. CDR3 loop: CASSPRDRGLGGPLHF. DNA for the CDR3: TGTGCCAGCAGTCCCCGGGACAGGGGCCTTGGGGGGCCCCTCCACTTT.

The CDR3 spells CASSQGAVYEQYF. The CDR3 coding sequence is TGTGCCAGCAGTCAGGGGGCTGTTTACGAGCAGTACTTC. The V gene is TRBV3-1 (or the pseudogene TRBV3-2), the J gene TRBJ2-7, with 8 positions matching TRBD1. The ends lost 6 bases at V and 4 bases at J; junction bases unmatched: 5. CDR3 length: 13 residues. The germline gives CDR1 LGHDT, CDR2 YNNKEL (reference sequence).

The V and J genes are TRBV11-3 and TRBJ2-7, with D unclear. The V and J ends lost 2 bases and 0 bases respectively, with 11 bases between them. Germline CDR1 and CDR2: SGHNT and YENEEA. The CDR3 spans 15 residues. In DNA form, the CDR3 reads TGTGCCAGCAGCTTAAGGCCCGGCGACTCCTACGAGCAGTACTTC. As protein: CASSLRPGDSYEQYF.

The gene calls are TRBV7-9 and TRBJ1-2; D is unresolved. CDR1 is SEHNR and CDR2 is FQNEAQ in the germline V gene (reference sequence). V dropped 5 bases and J dropped 5 bases, with 18 bases sitting between them. The CDR3 has 15 residues. The CDR3 loop reads CASSPATIQVYGYTF. The DNA for the CDR3 is TGTGCCAGCAGCCCAGCCACGATCCAGGTATATGGCTACACCTTC.

The chain uses TRBV5-4 and TRBJ2-7, with TRBD2 identical over 8 bases. J was trimmed by 2 bases and V by 3 bases; bases with no gene match: 10. From germline, CDR1 is SGHNT and CDR2 YYREEE (reference sequence). The CDR3 contains 16 residues. The CDR3 nucleotides read TGTGCCAGCAGCTCCCGGAGGACTAGCTCTACCTACGAGCAGTACTTC. This translates into CASSSRRTSSTYEQYF.